This T cell receptor (beta chain) was sequenced in a study of lymphopenia after photon versus proton radiotherapy. The CDR3 contains 15 residues. CDR1 is SEHNR, CDR2 FQNEAQ, per germline (reference sequence). After removal of 6 bases from V and 6 bases from J, the junction contained 10 bases not matched to a gene. Produced via immunoSEQ multiplex PCR; TCRdb's table is partial and in-frame only. Among about 2,100 clones listed, about 80% were seen once. V usage is TRBV7-9 and J usage is TRBJ2-3; 9 bases line up with TRBD1. Sequencing used peripheral blood, obtained from a patient treated with photon-based radiotherapy. The sequence derives from a man at least 80 years old with cholangiocarcinoma. CDR3 DNA: TGTGCCAGCAGGACATCCGGGACAGGGCCCGATACGCAGTATTTT. It yields the protein CASRTSGTGPDTQYF.